These 14 T cell receptor beta chains came from one sample sequenced in a study of Ad26.COV2.S vaccination and SARS-CoV-2 variants. As for treatment: about 20 received Ad26.COV2.S at low or high dose, single or two shots; about 5 received placebo; per-sample allocation not given. Vaccine and placebo recipients were sampled on day 63 after the first injection. Using immunoSEQ multiplex PCR, the repertoire was profiled, and TCRdb retains in-frame clones only, with some absent. The table lists under 300,000 clones, roughly 87% of them singletons, with roughly 3% in the top ten. The sample here was peripheral blood, taken in a trial of Ad26.COV2.S vaccine versus placebo. These receptors were taken from a person between 18 and 59 years old who received the Ad26.COV2.S COVID-19 vaccine or a placebo.

The rearrangement links TRBV6-5 to TRBJ1-1, with 7 bases matching TRBD1. This CDR3 comprises 16 residues. V lost 2 bases to trimming and J lost 0 bases; unmatched junction nucleotides: 6. CDR1 and CDR2 (germline): MNHEY, SVGAGI. The CDR3 DNA follows: TGTGCCAGCAGTTACCGGGCAGGGGGGCTGAACACTGAAGCTTTCTTT. As protein: CASSYRAGGLNTEAFF.

This clone has just one count. The rearrangement links TRBV18 to TRBJ1-2; possibly TRBD1 for D (5 bases). The CDR3 sequence is 15 residues long. Trimming took off 2 bases at V and 3 bases at J, with 13 bases between the two ends. Germline CDR1 and CDR2: KGHSH and LQKENI. The CDR3 DNA sequence: TGTGCCAGCTCACCAGGGGACGGGACGGACTATGGCTACACCTTC. It translates to CASSPGDGTDYGYTF.

The chain is built from TRBV2 and TRBJ1-1, with D possibly being TRBD1 (6 bases). Germline CDR1 is SNHLY and CDR2 is FYNNEI. The CDR3 extends over 13 amino acids. The V end lost 6 bases, the J end lost 5 bases, and 13 bases lay between the germline ends. CDR3 bases: TGTGCCAGCAGCCTGGAGGGGGGTACTGAAGCTTTCTTT. Translation: CASSLEGGTEAFF.

The chain combines TRBV3-1 (or the pseudogene TRBV3-2) with TRBJ1-1; possible D gene TRBD1, 5 bases. CDR1 LGHDT and CDR2 YNNKEL come from the germline V gene (reference sequence). CDR3 length: 14 residues. Trimming stripped 2 bases from V and 4 bases from J, with 11 bases between. The DNA of the CDR3 is TGTGCCAGCAGCCAACAGGGTGGATTCACTGAAGCTTTCTTT. This translates into CASSQQGGFTEAFF.

V is TRBV19 and J is TRBJ2-7; TRBD1 is a possible D gene (5 bases). The CDR3 spans 15 residues. The germline CDR1 and CDR2 sequences are LNHDA and SQIVND (reference sequence). Deletions cut 5 bases from V and 0 bases from J, with 14 bases between. The CDR3 reads CASSGGHPSSYEQYF. CDR3 coding DNA: TGTGCCAGTAGTGGCGGACATCCCAGCTCCTACGAGCAGTACTTC.

The V gene is TRBV12-3 or TRBV12-4, the J gene TRBJ2-2; no reliable D call. The length of the CDR3 is 11 residues. The V end lost 8 bases, the J end lost 3 bases, and 4 bases lay between the germline ends. CDR3 sequence reads: CASLYTGELFF. Here the CDR3 DNA reads TGTGCCAGCTTATACACCGGGGAGCTGTTTTTT.

The chain is built from TRBV5-1 and TRBJ2-2, with D possibly being TRBD1 (6 bases). CDR3 length: 15 residues. V lost 1 base to trimming and J lost 4 bases, with 11 bases between them. Germline V gives CDR1 SGHRS, CDR2 YFSETQ. The CDR3 sequence: CASSLTGSGTGELFF. CDR3 DNA: TGCGCCAGCAGCTTGACAGGGAGCGGCACCGGGGAGCTGTTTTTT. Using reference TRBV5-1 and TRBJ2-2 for the parts outside the CDR3, the full variable domain is KAGVTQTPRYLIKTRGQQVTLSCSPISGHRSVSWYQQTPGQGLQFLFEYFSETQRNKGNFPGRFSGRQFSNSRSEMNVSTLELGDSALYLCASSLTGSGTGELFFGEGSRLTVL.

The rearrangement uses TRBV2 and TRBJ2-3; perhaps TRBD1 as D (5 bases). Germline V CDR1 and CDR2: SNHLY, FYNNEI. This CDR3 contains 15 residues. Trimming pared 5 bases from V and 4 bases from J, leaving 16 bases between. Here the CDR3 DNA reads TGTGCCAGCAGTAGGAGTGGACAAGGGCCAGATACGCAGTATTTT. Its protein is CASSRSGQGPDTQYF. Looking up the rest from reference TRBV2 and TRBJ2-3 gives the full variable domain: EPEVTQTPSHQVTQMGQEVILRCVPISNHLYFYWYRQILGQKVEFLVSFYNNEISEKSEIFDDQFSVERPDGSNFTLKIRSTKLEDSAMYFCASSRSGQGPDTQYFGPGTRLTVL.

This clone has just one count. The chain uses TRBV7-2 and TRBJ1-2; no firm D call. Trimming removed 6 bases at V and 8 bases at J, with 13 bases between. The CDR3 sequence is 12 residues long. Germline V lookup: CDR1 SGHTA, CDR2 FQGNSA. The DNA for the CDR3 is TGTGCCAGCAGACTCGCCTTGGGGGGCTACACCTTC. Translating it yields CASRLALGGYTF.

The chain combines TRBV5-6 with TRBJ1-1, with D tentatively TRBD1 (6 bases). The germline gives CDR1 SGHDT, CDR2 YYEEEE. The CDR3 runs to 13 residues. Trimming shortened V by 2 bases and J by 2 bases, and 7 bases separated the two germline ends. The CDR3 loop is CASSFRGNTEAFF. The CDR3 coding sequence is TGTGCCAGCAGCTTCAGGGGAAACACTGAAGCTTTCTTT.

The rearrangement uses TRBV30 and TRBJ2-1; 12 bases are shared with TRBD2. This CDR3 is built from 15 residues. Trimming removed 3 bases from V and 9 bases from J; junction bases left unmatched: 9. Germline loops: CDR1 GTSNPN, CDR2 SVGIG (reference sequence). CDR3 sequence (DNA): TGTGCCTGGAGAGCCACTAGCGGGAGGCTAAGTGAGCAGTTCTTC. Protein: CAWRATSGRLSEQFF. Looking up the rest from reference TRBV30 and TRBJ2-1 gives the full variable domain: SQTIHQWPATLVQPVGSPLSLECTVEGTSNPNLYWYRQAAGRGLQLLFYSVGIGQISSEVPQNLSASRPQDRQFILSSKKLLLSDSGFYLCAWRATSGRLSEQFFGPGTRLTVL.

The rearrangement links TRBV6-2 or TRBV6-3 to TRBJ1-1; the D is unclear. The CDR3 runs 13 residues. Between the trimmed V and J ends, which lost 4 bases and 1 base, there was a span of 7 bases. Germline CDR1 reads MNHEY; CDR2 reads SVGEGT. The CDR3 DNA reads TGTGCCAGCAGTTTTTCAGAGAACACTGAAGCTTTCTTT. Amino acid sequence: CASSFSENTEAFF.

The genes are TRBV30 and TRBJ2-7; D is possibly TRBD1 (6 bases). CDR1 is GTSNPN and CDR2 is SVGIG in the germline V gene (reference sequence). The CDR3 runs to 13 residues. Trimming took 2 bases from V and 1 from J, leaving 9 bases between them. The CDR3 DNA sequence: TGTGCCTGGAGTTTGGGACAATCCTACGAGCAGTACTTC. Its translation is CAWSLGQSYEQYF.

The chain employs TRBV7-9 and TRBJ2-1, with a possible D match to TRBD1 (6 bases). This CDR3 has 13 amino acids. Germline V gives CDR1 SEHNR, CDR2 FQNEAQ (reference sequence). V lost 1 base and J 9 bases, leaving 10 bases between the germline ends. In DNA, the CDR3 is TGTGCCAGCAGCTTAGGACAGGTTTTTGAGCAGTTCTTC. Translating it yields CASSLGQVFEQFF.